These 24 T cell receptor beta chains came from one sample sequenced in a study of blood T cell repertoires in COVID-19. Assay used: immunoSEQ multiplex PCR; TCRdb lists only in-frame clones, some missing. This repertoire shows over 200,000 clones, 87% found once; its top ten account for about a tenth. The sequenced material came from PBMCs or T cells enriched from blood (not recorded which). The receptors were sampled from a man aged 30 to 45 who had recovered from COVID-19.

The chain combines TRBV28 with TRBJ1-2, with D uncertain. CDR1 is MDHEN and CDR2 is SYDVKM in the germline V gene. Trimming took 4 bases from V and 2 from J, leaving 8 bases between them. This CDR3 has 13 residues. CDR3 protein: CASSWGDNYGYTF. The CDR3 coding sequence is TGTGCCAGCAGTTGGGGAGACAACTATGGCTACACCTTC.

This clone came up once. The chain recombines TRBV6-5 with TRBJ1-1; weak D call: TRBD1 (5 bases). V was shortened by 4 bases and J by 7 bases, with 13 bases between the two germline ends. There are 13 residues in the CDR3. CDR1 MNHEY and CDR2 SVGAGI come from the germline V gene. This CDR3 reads CASSSIDSLEAFF. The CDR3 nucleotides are TGTGCCAGCAGTTCCATAGACAGCCTTGAAGCTTTCTTT.

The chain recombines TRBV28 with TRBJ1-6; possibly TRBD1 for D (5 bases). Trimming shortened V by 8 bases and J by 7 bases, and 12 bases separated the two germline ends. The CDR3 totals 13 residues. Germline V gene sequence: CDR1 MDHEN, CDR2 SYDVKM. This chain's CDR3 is CASGAENNSPLHF. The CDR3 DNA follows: TGTGCCAGCGGGGCAGAAAACAATTCACCCCTCCACTTT.

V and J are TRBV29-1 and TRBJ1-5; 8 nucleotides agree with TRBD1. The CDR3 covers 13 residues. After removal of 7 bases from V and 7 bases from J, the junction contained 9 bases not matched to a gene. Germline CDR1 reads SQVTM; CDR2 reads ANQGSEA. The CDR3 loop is CSAIGQGGQPQHF. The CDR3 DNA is TGCAGCGCTATAGGACAGGGTGGCCAGCCCCAGCATTTT.

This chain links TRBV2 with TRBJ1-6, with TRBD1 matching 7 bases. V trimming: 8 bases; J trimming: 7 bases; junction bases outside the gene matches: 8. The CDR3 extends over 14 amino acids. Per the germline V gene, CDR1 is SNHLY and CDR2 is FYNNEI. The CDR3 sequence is CASRYEGANSPLHF. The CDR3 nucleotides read TGTGCCAGCCGGTACGAGGGGGCCAATTCACCCCTCCACTTT. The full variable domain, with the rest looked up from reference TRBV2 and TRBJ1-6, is EPEVTQTPSHQVTQMGQEVILRCVPISNHLYFYWYRQILGQKVEFLVSFYNNEISEKSEIFDDQFSVERPDGSNFTLKIRSTKLEDSAMYFCASRYEGANSPLHFGNGTRLTVT.

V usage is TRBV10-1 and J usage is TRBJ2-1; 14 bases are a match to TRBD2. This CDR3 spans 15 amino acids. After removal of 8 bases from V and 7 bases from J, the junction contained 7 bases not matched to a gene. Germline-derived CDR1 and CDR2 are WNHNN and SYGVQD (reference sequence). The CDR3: CASAGTSGSRNEQFF. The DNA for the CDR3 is TGCGCCAGCGCAGGGACTAGCGGGAGTCGGAATGAGCAGTTCTTC.

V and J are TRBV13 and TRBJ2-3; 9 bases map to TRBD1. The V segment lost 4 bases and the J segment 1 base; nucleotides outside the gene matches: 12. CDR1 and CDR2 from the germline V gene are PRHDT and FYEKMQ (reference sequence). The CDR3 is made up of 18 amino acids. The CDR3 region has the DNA TGTGCCAGCAGCTCAACAGGGGGCGTCCCGCTCGGCACAGATACGCAGTATTTT. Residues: CASSSTGGVPLGTDTQYF.

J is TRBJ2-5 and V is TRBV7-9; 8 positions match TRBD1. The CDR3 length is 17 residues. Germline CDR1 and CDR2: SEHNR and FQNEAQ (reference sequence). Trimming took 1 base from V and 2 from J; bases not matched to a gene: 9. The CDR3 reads CASSLVQGAQRQETQYF. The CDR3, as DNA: TGTGCCAGCAGCTTAGTTCAGGGGGCGCAAAGACAAGAGACCCAGTACTTC.

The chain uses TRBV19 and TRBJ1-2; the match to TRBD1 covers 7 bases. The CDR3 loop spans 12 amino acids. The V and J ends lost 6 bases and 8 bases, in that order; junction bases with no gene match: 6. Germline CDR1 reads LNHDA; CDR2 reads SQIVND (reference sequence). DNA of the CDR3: TGTGCCAGTAGCCAGGGGGTTTGGGGCTACACCTTC. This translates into CASSQGVWGYTF.

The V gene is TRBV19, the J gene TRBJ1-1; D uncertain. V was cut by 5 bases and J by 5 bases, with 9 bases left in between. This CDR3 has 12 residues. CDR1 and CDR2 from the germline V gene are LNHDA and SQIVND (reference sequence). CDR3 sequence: CASSPGGTEAFF. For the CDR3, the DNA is TGTGCCAGTAGTCCCGGAGGTACTGAAGCTTTCTTT.

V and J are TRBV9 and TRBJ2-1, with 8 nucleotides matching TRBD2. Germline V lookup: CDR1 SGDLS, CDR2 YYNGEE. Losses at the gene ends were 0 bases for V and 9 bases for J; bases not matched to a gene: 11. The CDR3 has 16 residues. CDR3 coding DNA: TGTGCCAGCAGCGTAGACCCTAGCGGGCCGAGGGGTGAGCAGTTCTTC. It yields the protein CASSVDPSGPRGEQFF. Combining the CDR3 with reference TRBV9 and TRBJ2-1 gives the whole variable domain DSGVTQTPKHLITATGQRVTLRCSPRSGDLSVYWYQQSLDQGLQFLIQYYNGEERAKGNILERFSAQQFPDLHSELNLSSLELGDSALYFCASSVDPSGPRGEQFFGPGTRLTVL.

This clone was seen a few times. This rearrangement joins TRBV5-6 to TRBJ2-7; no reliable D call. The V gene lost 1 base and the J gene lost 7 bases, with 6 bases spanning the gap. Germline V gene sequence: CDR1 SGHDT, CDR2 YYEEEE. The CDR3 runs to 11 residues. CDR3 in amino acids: CASSLSREQYF. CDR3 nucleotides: TGTGCCAGCAGCTTGTCCAGGGAGCAGTACTTC.

The CDR3 nucleotides read TGTGCCATCAGTGAATCGGGGGGCGTCACTGAAGCTTTCTTT. Translating it yields CAISESGGVTEAFF. The chain has TRBV10-3 and TRBJ1-1; TRBD1 might be the D (6 bases). The CDR3 has 14 amino acids. The germline CDR1 and CDR2 sequences are ENHRY and SYGVKD. V shed 3 bases and J shed 4 bases, with 12 bases lying between them.

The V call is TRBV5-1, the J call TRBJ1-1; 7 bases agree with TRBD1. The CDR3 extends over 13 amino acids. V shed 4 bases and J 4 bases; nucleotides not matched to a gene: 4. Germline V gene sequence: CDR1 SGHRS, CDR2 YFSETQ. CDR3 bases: TGCGCCAGCAGCCCCGACAGGGTCACTGAAGCTTTCTTT. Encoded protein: CASSPDRVTEAFF.

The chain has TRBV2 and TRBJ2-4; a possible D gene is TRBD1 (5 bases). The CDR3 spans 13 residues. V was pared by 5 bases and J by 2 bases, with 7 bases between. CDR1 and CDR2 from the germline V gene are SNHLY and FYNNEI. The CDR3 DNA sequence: TGTGCCAGCAGTTACAGGACCAAAAACATTCAGTACTTC. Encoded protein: CASSYRTKNIQYF.

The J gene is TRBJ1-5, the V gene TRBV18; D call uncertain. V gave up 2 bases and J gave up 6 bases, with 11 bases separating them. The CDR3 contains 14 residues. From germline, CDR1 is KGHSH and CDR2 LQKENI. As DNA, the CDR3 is TGTGCCAGCTCACCAATGTCGGTGAGTCAGCCCCAGCATTTT. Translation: CASSPMSVSQPQHF.

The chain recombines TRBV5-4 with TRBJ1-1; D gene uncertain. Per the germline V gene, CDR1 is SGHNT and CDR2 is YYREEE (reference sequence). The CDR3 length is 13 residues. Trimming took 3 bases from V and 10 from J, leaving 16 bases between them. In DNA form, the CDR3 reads TGTGCCAGCAGCTACGACCCCGGAGGTGGAGCTTTCTTT. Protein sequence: CASSYDPGGGAFF.

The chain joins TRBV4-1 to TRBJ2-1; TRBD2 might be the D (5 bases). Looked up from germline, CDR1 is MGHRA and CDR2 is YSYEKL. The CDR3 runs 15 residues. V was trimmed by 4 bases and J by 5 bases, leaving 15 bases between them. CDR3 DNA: TGCGCCAGCAGCCCGAGGGAGTCCCAGGACAATGAGCAGTTCTTC. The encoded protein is CASSPRESQDNEQFF.

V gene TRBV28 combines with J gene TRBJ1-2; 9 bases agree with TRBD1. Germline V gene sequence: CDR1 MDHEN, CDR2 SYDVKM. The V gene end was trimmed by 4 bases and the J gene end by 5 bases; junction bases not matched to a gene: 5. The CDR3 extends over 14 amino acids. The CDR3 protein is CASSSSGTGYGYTF. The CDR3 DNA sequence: TGTGCCAGCAGTTCGTCCGGGACAGGGTATGGCTACACCTTC.

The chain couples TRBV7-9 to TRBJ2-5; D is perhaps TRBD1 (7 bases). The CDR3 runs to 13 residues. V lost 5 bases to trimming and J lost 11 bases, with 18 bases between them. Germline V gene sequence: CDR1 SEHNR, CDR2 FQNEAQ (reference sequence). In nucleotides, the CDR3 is TGTGCCAGCAGCCCCCAGGGGGGACCCAAACAGTACTTC. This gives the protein CASSPQGGPKQYF.

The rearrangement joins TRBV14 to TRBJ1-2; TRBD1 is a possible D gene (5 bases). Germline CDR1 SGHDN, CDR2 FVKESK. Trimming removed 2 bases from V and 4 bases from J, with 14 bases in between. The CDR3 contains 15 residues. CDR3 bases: TGTGCCAGCAGCCAAACAGGAGGGACCCCCTATGGCTACACCTTC. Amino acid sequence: CASSQTGGTPYGYTF.

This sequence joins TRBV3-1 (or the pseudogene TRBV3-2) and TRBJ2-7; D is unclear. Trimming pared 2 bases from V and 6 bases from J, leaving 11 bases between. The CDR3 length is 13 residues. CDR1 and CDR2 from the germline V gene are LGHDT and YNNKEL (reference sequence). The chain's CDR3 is CASSQSSPGEQYF. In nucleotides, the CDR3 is TGTGCCAGCAGCCAAAGTAGTCCGGGCGAGCAGTACTTC.

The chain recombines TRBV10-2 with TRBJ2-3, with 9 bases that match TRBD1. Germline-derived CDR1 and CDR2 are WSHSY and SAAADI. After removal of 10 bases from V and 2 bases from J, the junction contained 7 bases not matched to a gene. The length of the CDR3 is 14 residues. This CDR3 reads CATRTGDFTDTQYF. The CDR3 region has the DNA TGCGCCACCCGGACAGGGGATTTCACAGATACGCAGTATTTT.

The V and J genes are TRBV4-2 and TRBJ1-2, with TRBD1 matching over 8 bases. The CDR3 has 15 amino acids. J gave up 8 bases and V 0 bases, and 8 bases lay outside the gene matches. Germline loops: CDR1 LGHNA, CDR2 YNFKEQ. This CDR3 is CASSQDHGQGRGYTF. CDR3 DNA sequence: TGTGCCAGCAGCCAAGACCATGGACAGGGTAGAGGCTACACCTTC.